The 22 T cell receptor beta chains in this list originate from one sample, sequenced in a study of human T cells and chemical hapten exposure. MiXCR, applied by TCRdb to the RACE reads, yields one record per CDR3 protein. The sample lists about 50,000 distinct CDR3 sequences; 9.5% to 10% were seen once. Time point described: patch test 2, 6 weeks after DPC sensitization. The treatment is: therapeutic diphenylcyclopropenone sensitization with weekly scalp DPC. The specimen comprised whole blood, sampled in connection with sensitization to the hapten diphenylcyclopropenone (DPC). The receptors derive from a woman in her forties or fifties with alopecia areata. Some clones in this sample may be carry-over from other donors' samples.

The rearrangement uses TRBV21-1 and TRBJ2-7; the listed D gene, TRBD1, was not tested against the DNA. TRBV21-1 is a known pseudogene. CDR3 length: 16 residues. Here the CDR3 reads CASSTNPRGHTYEQYF. The CDR3 DNA reads as TGTGCCAGCAGCACTAACCCCCGGGGCCACACCTACGAGCAGTACTTC.

This clonotype was found a few times. This chain connects TRBV4-3 to TRBJ2-2; D is uncertain. This CDR3 is 14 amino acids long. Germline CDR1 reads LGHNA; CDR2 reads YSLEER. The germline V and J ends were trimmed by 1 base and 2 bases, with 5 bases remaining between them. CDR3 amino acids: CASSQGDNTGELFF. CDR3 DNA: TGCGCCAGCAGCCAAGGGGATAACACCGGGGAGCTGTTTTTT.

This sequence joins TRBV5-5 and TRBJ1-4; D is perhaps TRBD1 (5 bases). V was clipped by 4 bases and J by 10 bases, with 17 bases between them. Germline V gene lookup returns CDR1 SGHKS and CDR2 YYEKEE (reference sequence). The CDR3 extends over 14 amino acids. The CDR3 reads CASSPAGRDGKLFF. DNA for the CDR3: TGTGCCAGCAGCCCGGCCGGGAGGGACGGAAAACTGTTTTTT.

This clonotype was observed a handful of times. The CDR3 sequence: CASSARETQYF. For the CDR3, the DNA is TGTGCCAGCAGTGCTCGGGAGACCCAGTACTTC. The J gene is TRBJ2-5, the V gene TRBV2, with D unresolved. The germline V gene has CDR1 SNHLY and CDR2 FYNNEI. The CDR3 runs 11 residues. V was clipped by 4 bases and J by 5 bases, with 5 bases between them.

The chain combines TRBV6-2 or TRBV6-3 with TRBJ1-5, with no clear D. The length of the CDR3 is 16 residues. Trimming removed 0 bases at V and 1 base at J, with 10 bases between. Germline assignment: CDR1 MNHEY and CDR2 SVGEGT. The CDR3: CASSYSSGRSNQPQHF. The CDR3 bases are TGTGCCAGCAGTTACTCGAGTGGCCGAAGCAATCAGCCCCAGCATTTT.

The chain is built from TRBV12-3 or TRBV12-4 and TRBJ2-5, with TRBD2 as a possible D gene (6 bases). This CDR3 is 15 amino acids long. The germline V and J ends were trimmed by 2 bases and 2 bases, with 12 bases remaining between them. CDR3 sequence (DNA): TGTGCCAGCAGTTTAACGCGGGGCCGTCAAGAGACCCAGTACTTC. It codes for CASSLTRGRQETQYF.

This clonotype came up a few times. For the CDR3, the DNA is TGTGCCAGCAGCGGGACTAGCGGGACCGGGGAGCTGTTTTTT. Its translation: CASSGTSGTGELFF. The chain joins TRBV9 to TRBJ2-2; 11 bases line up with TRBD2. Germline values: CDR1 SGDLS, CDR2 YYNGEE. The J segment lost 5 bases and the V segment lost 3 bases, leaving 0 bases of the junction unmatched. CDR3 length: 14 residues.

J is TRBJ2-1 and V is TRBV12-3 or TRBV12-4, with 15 bases matching TRBD2. CDR3 length: 16 residues. V shed 3 bases, J shed 7 bases, and the junction held 4 bases outside the gene matches. The CDR3 DNA follows: TGTGCCAGCAGTTTTGAGGGACTAGCGGGAGGTAATGAGCAGTTCTTC. Translated: CASSFEGLAGGNEQFF.

The table lists this clonotype with many counts. The rearrangement joins TRBV20-1 to TRBJ2-2, with D possibly matching TRBD2 (5 bases). This CDR3 region has 13 residues. V shed 0 bases and J shed 6 bases, with 8 bases lying between them. The germline V gene has CDR1 DFQATT and CDR2 SNEGSKA (reference sequence). Written as DNA, the CDR3 is TGCAGTGCTAGAGATCGGGGAGCCGGGGAGCTGTTTTTT. Amino acids: CSARDRGAGELFF.

This clonotype has a count of ten or more. The J gene is TRBJ2-3, the V gene TRBV7-2; D is unresolved. V lost 5 bases to trimming and J lost 0 bases, with 9 bases between them. The germline gives CDR1 SGHTA, CDR2 FQGNSA. The CDR3 spans 14 residues. The CDR3 DNA sequence: TGTGCCAGCAGCCGGAGCCCTAGCACAGATACGCAGTATTTT. The encoded protein is CASSRSPSTDTQYF.

In its sample, this clonotype was seen a few times. V gene TRBV20-1 combines with J gene TRBJ1-2; TRBD1 aligns across 7 bases. With 3 bases clipped from V and 5 bases from J, the junction kept 9 bases outside the gene matches. CDR1 and CDR2 from the germline V gene are DFQATT and SNEGSKA (reference sequence). The CDR3 is 14 amino acids. The CDR3 region has the DNA TGCAGTGCTAGTCTCCGGGACAGCGCATATGGCTACACCTTC. It specifies CSASLRDSAYGYTF.

The chain couples TRBV5-1 to TRBJ2-3; 11 bases map to TRBD1. The J segment lost 5 bases and the V segment lost 0 bases, leaving 5 bases of the junction unmatched. This CDR3 has 16 residues. Germline V lookup: CDR1 SGHRS, CDR2 YFSETQ. Here the CDR3 reads CASSLDPGQGGDTQYF. DNA of the CDR3: TGCGCCAGCAGCTTGGATCCGGGACAGGGGGGAGATACGCAGTATTTT.

The chain combines TRBV6-2 or TRBV6-3 with TRBJ1-5, with a tentative D call TRBD1 (6 bases). The germline V and J ends were trimmed by 5 bases and 7 bases, with 18 bases remaining between them. The CDR3 length is 15 residues. Germline V CDR1 and CDR2: MNHEY, SVGEGT. The CDR3 nucleotides are TGTGCCAGCAGTACCAGGGGTTTGGGCATCCAGCCCCAGCATTTT. This gives the protein CASSTRGLGIQPQHF.

The genes are TRBV6-2 or TRBV6-3 and TRBJ1-5, with D uncertain. The CDR3 runs 12 residues. Germline CDR1 and CDR2: MNHEY and SVGEGT. Trimming stripped 4 bases from V and 5 bases from J, with 6 bases between. Written as DNA, the CDR3 is TGTGCCAGCAGTTTTGCCGATCAGCCCCAGCATTTT. Translation: CASSFADQPQHF.

This clonotype was seen more than once but under ten times. This rearrangement joins TRBV20-1 to TRBJ2-1; D gene unclear. The CDR3 is 15 residues long. Germline assignment: CDR1 DFQATT and CDR2 SNEGSKA (reference sequence). Between the trimmed V and J ends, which lost 0 bases and 3 bases, there was a span of 12 bases. The CDR3 DNA follows: TGCAGTGCTAGAGATACACGCCTAGTCTACAATGAGCAGTTCTTC. It codes for CSARDTRLVYNEQFF.

This chain connects TRBV5-4 to TRBJ2-1; D not resolved. This CDR3 region has 15 residues. Trimming pared 5 bases from V and 3 bases from J, leaving 15 bases between. Germline V gene data show CDR1 as SGHNT and CDR2 as YYREEE (reference sequence). In DNA, the CDR3 is TGTGCCAGCAGACCAACCGGATCCATCTACAATGAGCAGTTCTTC. The encoded protein is CASRPTGSIYNEQFF.

This clonotype was seen only a few times. This sequence joins TRBV5-1 and TRBJ2-1; D may be TRBD1 (6 bases). V shed 0 bases and J shed 5 bases, with 12 bases lying between them. Germline V gene lookup returns CDR1 SGHRS and CDR2 YFSETQ. This CDR3 spans 15 amino acids. The CDR3 is CASSLGGRGNNEQFF. CDR3 in DNA: TGCGCCAGCAGCTTGGGCGGCAGGGGAAACAATGAGCAGTTCTTC.

The table lists this clonotype with a count of one. This clone may be a read error of a much larger clone one base away. V is TRBV20-1 and J is TRBJ1-4; D is perhaps TRBD1 (6 bases). CDR1 is DFQATT and CDR2 is SNEGSKA in the germline V gene (reference sequence). The CDR3 is made up of 14 amino acids. V lost 6 bases, J lost 2 bases, and 13 bases lay in between. CDR3 sequence: CSASLQGTNEKLFF. The DNA of the CDR3 is TGCAGTGCCTCGCTACAGGGCACTAATGAAAAACTGTTTTTT.

Many counts were recorded for this clonotype. The rearrangement links TRBV7-2 to TRBJ1-5; D is undetermined. Trimming left V 3 bases short and J 6 bases short, with 15 bases between. Germline V CDR1 and CDR2: SGHTA, FQGNSA. The CDR3 contains 15 residues. The DNA for the CDR3 is TGTGCCAGCAGCTTGGACGGAACTTTCGGTCAGCCCCAGCATTTT. It translates to CASSLDGTFGQPQHF.

This clonotype was seen many times. This rearrangement joins TRBV5-5 to TRBJ2-1; the D is unclear. The CDR3 is made up of 14 amino acids. CDR1 and CDR2 (germline): SGHKS, YYEKEE (reference sequence). The V gene lost 0 bases and the J gene lost 4 bases, with 8 bases spanning the gap. The CDR3 loop reads CASSLDGAYNEQFF. The CDR3 nucleotides are TGTGCCAGCAGCTTGGACGGTGCTTACAATGAGCAGTTCTTC.

This clonotype appeared many times. The chain recombines TRBV28 with TRBJ1-1; no reliable D call. In germline, CDR1 is MDHEN, CDR2 SYDVKM. V was pared by 3 bases and J by 8 bases, with 10 bases between. CDR3 length: 12 amino acids. Here the CDR3 reads CASSFEAVEAFF. The CDR3 DNA follows: TGTGCCAGCAGTTTCGAGGCAGTCGAAGCTTTCTTT.

This clonotype has a handful of counts. The V and J genes are TRBV20-1 and TRBJ1-1; a weak D match, TRBD1 (5 bases). Germline assignment: CDR1 DFQATT and CDR2 SNEGSKA (reference sequence). Trimming pared 4 bases from V and 7 bases from J, leaving 10 bases between. The CDR3 has 11 residues. The CDR3 region is CSAKGQGEAFF. CDR3 in DNA: TGCAGTGCTAAGGGTCAGGGTGAAGCTTTCTTT.